Sequencing of this T cell receptor (beta chain) was carried out in a study of T cell responses to AZD1222 COVID-19 vaccine. This clone was observed once. Its antigen is unidentified. Study conclusions and caveats: Distributed over spike, vaccine-associated CD4 TCRs predominated at 160-218 and 743-854.

The table came from immunoSEQ multiplex PCR; TCRdb's copy has only in-frame clones and leaves some out. The sample includes over 100,000 clones, 90% of them seen just once. Trimming shortened V by 0 bases and J by 3 bases, and 6 bases separated the two germline ends. Looked up from germline, CDR1 is SGHDT and CDR2 is YYEEEE. This CDR3 comprises 13 residues. This clonotype was sampled from an adult in good health. The source was peripheral blood, collected on day 0 of AZD1222 vaccination. This chain connects TRBV5-6 to TRBJ1-2; D gene unclear. This CDR3 is CASSLGVDYGYTF. The CDR3, as DNA: TGTGCCAGCAGCTTGGGGGTTGACTATGGCTACACCTTC. Drawing the rest from reference TRBV5-6 and TRBJ1-2, the complete variable domain is DAGVTQSPTHLIKTRGQQVTLRCSPKSGHDTVSWYQQALGQGPQFIFQYYEEEERQRGNFPDRFSGHQFPNYSSELNVNALLLGDSALYLCASSLGVDYGYTFGSGTRLTVV.